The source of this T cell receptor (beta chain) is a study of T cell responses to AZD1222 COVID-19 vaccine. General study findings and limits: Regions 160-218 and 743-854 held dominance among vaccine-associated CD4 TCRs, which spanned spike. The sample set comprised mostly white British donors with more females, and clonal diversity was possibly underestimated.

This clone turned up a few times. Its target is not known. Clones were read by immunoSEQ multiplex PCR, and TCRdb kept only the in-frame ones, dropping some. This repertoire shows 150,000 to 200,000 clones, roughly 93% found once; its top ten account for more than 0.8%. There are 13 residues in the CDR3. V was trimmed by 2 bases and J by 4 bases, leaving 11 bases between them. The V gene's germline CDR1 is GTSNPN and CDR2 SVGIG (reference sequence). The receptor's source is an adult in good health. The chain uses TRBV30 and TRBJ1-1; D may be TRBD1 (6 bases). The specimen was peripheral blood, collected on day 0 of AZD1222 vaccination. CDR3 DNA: TGTGCCTGGAGTCGGGGGGCGCTCACTGAAGCTTTCTTT. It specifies CAWSRGALTEAFF.